These 14 T cell receptor beta chains originate from one sample sequenced in a study of control samples from healthy donors and cancer patients. Assay used: immunoSEQ multiplex PCR; TCRdb lists only in-frame clones, some missing. Altogether 120,000 or so clones are present, roughly 92% being singletons, with the ten largest covering 0.55% to 0.65%. Sequenced sample: PBMCs. All receptors derive from a man older than 75 with head and neck cancer.

The chain employs TRBV12-3 or TRBV12-4 and TRBJ1-1; D possibly corresponds to TRBD1 (6 bases). This CDR3 is built from 13 residues. The ends were cut back, 7 bases at V and 6 bases at J, with 15 bases in the middle. CDR3 DNA: TGTGCCAGCACCCTCCGGGGGCCGGCTGAAGCTTTCTTT. It codes for CASTLRGPAEAFF.

The V and J genes are TRBV10-2 and TRBJ2-5; a weak D match, TRBD2 (5 bases). Between the trimmed V and J ends, which lost 6 bases and 1 base, there was a span of 12 bases. Germline V gene sequence: CDR1 WSHSY, CDR2 SAAADI. The CDR3 runs to 14 residues. The CDR3 sequence is CASRVTSFQETQYF. DNA of the CDR3: TGCGCCAGCAGAGTCACTAGTTTCCAAGAGACCCAGTACTTC.

V and J are TRBV18 and TRBJ2-2, with D unclear. Trimming took off 3 bases at V and 7 bases at J, with 9 bases between the two ends. This CDR3 is built from 13 residues. CDR1 and CDR2 from the germline V gene are KGHSH and LQKENI. In DNA form, the CDR3 reads TGTGCCAGCTCACCGATGAGTCTCGGGGAGCTGTTTTTT. It yields the protein CASSPMSLGELFF.

This clone was detected only a few times. V gene TRBV3-1 (or the pseudogene TRBV3-2) combines with J gene TRBJ2-2; D call uncertain. Trimming cost V 8 bases and J 7 bases, with 8 bases left between them. The CDR3 is 11 amino acids. CDR1 is LGHDT, CDR2 YNNKEL, per germline (reference sequence). The CDR3: CASAHRGELFF. The CDR3 DNA reads TGTGCCAGCGCCCACCGCGGGGAGCTGTTTTTT.

The gene calls are TRBV5-6 and TRBJ2-7; 7 nucleotides align to TRBD2. V dropped 1 base and J dropped 4; count of bases not matched to a gene: 5. The CDR3 is made up of 14 amino acids. In germline, CDR1 is SGHDT, CDR2 YYEEEE. The CDR3 DNA reads TGTGCCAGCAGCTTGATCCTAGCGGATTACGAGCAGTACTTC. Protein: CASSLILADYEQYF.

The chain recombines TRBV4-1 with TRBJ1-1; D is unresolved. V was trimmed by 0 bases and J by 5 bases, leaving 16 bases between them. The CDR3 extends over 16 amino acids. Germline lookup yields CDR1 MGHRA and CDR2 YSYEKL. The CDR3 is CASSQDPGGGSTEAFF. CDR3 bases: TGCGCCAGCAGCCAAGATCCGGGAGGCGGGTCGACTGAAGCTTTCTTT.

The rearrangement joins TRBV10-1 to TRBJ1-2; a weak D match, TRBD1 (5 bases). This CDR3 has 13 residues. Germline V gene data show CDR1 as WNHNN and CDR2 as SYGVQD (reference sequence). The V end was cut by 6 bases, the J end by 9 bases, with 17 bases between. CDR3 nucleotides: TGCGCCAGCAGCCCAAGTGACAGTGCGCGCTACACCTTC. This translates into CASSPSDSARYTF.

This clone was seen a single time. CDR3 sequence reads: CASSGDRRSYEQYF. DNA for the CDR3: TGTGCCAGCAGTGGGGACCGGAGGTCCTACGAGCAGTACTTC. This chain connects TRBV27 to TRBJ2-7; D is perhaps TRBD1 or TRBD2 (5 bases each). Trimming took 5 bases from V and 1 from J, leaving 12 bases between them. From germline, CDR1 is MNHEY and CDR2 SMNVEV (reference sequence). There are 14 residues in the CDR3.

The rearrangement joins TRBV10-3 to TRBJ2-7; 7 nucleotides align to TRBD2. J lost 0 bases, V lost 4 bases, and 6 bases had no gene match. The CDR3 extends over 15 amino acids. Germline loops: CDR1 ENHRY, CDR2 SYGVKD. The CDR3 loop reads CAISGRLANSYEQYF. As DNA, the CDR3 is TGTGCCATCAGTGGACGACTAGCTAACTCCTACGAGCAGTACTTC.

The rearrangement joins TRBV19 to TRBJ1-2; TRBD1 might be the D (5 bases). V was trimmed by 9 bases and J by 4 bases, leaving 18 bases between them. Germline loops: CDR1 LNHDA, CDR2 SQIVND (reference sequence). The CDR3 is 14 residues long. CDR3 protein: CASQAGGVSYGYTF. The CDR3 DNA reads TGTGCCAGCCAGGCGGGGGGAGTCAGCTATGGCTACACCTTC.

The chain couples TRBV6-1 to TRBJ1-2, with D maybe TRBD1 (6 bases). Trimming took off 3 bases at V and 7 bases at J, with 18 bases between the two ends. The CDR3 spans 15 residues. Germline V gene data show CDR1 as MNHNS and CDR2 as SASEGT. The chain's CDR3 is CASSDRGGTIAGYTF. The CDR3 DNA is TGTGCCAGCAGTGATCGGGGAGGGACAATAGCTGGCTACACCTTC.

This chain links TRBV6-5 with TRBJ2-1; TRBD2 aligns across 13 bases. With V trimmed by 6 bases and J by 8 bases, 7 bases remained unmatched. CDR1 is MNHEY and CDR2 is SVGAGI in the germline V gene. The CDR3 spans 15 residues. CDR3 residues: CASRLTSGGADEQFF. CDR3 bases: TGTGCCAGCAGATTAACTAGCGGGGGGGCTGATGAGCAGTTCTTC.

The J gene is TRBJ2-5, the V gene TRBV9; D remains ambiguous. Germline CDR1 is SGDLS and CDR2 is YYNGEE. This CDR3 region has 15 residues. Between the trimmed V and J ends, which lost 3 bases and 2 bases, there was a span of 14 bases. Here the CDR3 reads CASSAEDGWQETQYF. Here the CDR3 DNA reads TGTGCCAGCAGCGCCGAGGATGGGTGGCAAGAGACCCAGTACTTC.

The chain links TRBV4-1 to TRBJ2-2, with a tentative D call TRBD1 (5 bases). This CDR3 region has 16 residues. Germline V gene data show CDR1 as MGHRA and CDR2 as YSYEKL. With 1 base removed from V and 3 bases from J, the gap between germline ends came to 12 bases. The chain's CDR3 is CASSQVPTEHTGELFF. The CDR3 region has the DNA TGCGCCAGCAGCCAAGTACCGACAGAGCACACCGGGGAGCTGTTTTTT.